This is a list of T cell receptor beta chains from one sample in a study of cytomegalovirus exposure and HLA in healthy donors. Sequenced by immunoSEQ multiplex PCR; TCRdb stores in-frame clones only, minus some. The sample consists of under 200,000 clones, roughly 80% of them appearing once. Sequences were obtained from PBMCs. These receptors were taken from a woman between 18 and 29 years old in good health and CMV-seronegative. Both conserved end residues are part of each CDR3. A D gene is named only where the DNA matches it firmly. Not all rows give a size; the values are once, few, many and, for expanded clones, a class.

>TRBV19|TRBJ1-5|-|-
CASSIDSGNQPQHF
TGTGCCAGTAGTATAGACAGTGGCAATCAGCCCCAGCATTTT
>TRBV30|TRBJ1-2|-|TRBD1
CAWMDRGEGYGYTF
TGTGCCTGGATGGACAGGGGGGAAGGATATGGCTACACCTTC
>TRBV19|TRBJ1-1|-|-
CASRPRGRSTEAFF
TGTGCCAGTAGGCCGCGGGGGCGCAGCACTGAAGCTTTCTTT
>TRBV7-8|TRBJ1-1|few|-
CASSLSGSPGNTEAFF
TGTGCCAGCAGCTTAAGTGGTTCCCCGGGGAACACTGAAGCTTTCTTT
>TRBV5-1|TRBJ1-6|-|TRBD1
CASSFSGGGSPLHF
TGCGCCAGCAGCTTTTCAGGGGGAGGTTCACCCCTCCACTTT
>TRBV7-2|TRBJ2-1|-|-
CASSLAGVKNNEQFF
TGTGCCAGCAGCTTAGCGGGAGTCAAGAACAATGAGCAGTTCTTC
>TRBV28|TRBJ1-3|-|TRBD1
CASRDRRTGDDTIYF
TGTGCCAGCAGAGACCGCCGGACAGGGGATGACACCATATATTTT
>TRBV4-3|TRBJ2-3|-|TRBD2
CASSQGVAGGVSTDTQYF
TGCGCCAGCAGCCAAGGAGTAGCGGGAGGGGTTAGCACAGATACGCAGTATTTT
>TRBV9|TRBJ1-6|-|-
CASMEGIGPLHF
TGTGCCAGCATGGAGGGTATCGGACCCCTCCACTTT
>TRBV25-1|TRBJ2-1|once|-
CASSGGAGAYNEQFF
TGTGCCAGCAGTGGGGGGGCGGGAGCCTACAATGAGCAGTTCTTC
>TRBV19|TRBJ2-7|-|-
CASSMFGQAAYEQYF
TGTGCCAGTAGTATGTTTGGACAAGCAGCCTACGAGCAGTACTTC
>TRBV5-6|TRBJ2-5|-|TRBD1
CASSLQGADPGGTQYF
TGTGCCAGCAGCTTGCAGGGGGCTGACCCGGGCGGGACCCAGTACTTC
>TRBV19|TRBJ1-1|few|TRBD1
CASSLQGADTEAFF
TGTGCCAGTAGTCTACAGGGGGCTGACACTGAAGCTTTCTTT
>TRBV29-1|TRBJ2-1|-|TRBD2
CSVEGLNPQFF
TGCAGCGTTGAGGGACTAAACCCCCAGTTCTTC
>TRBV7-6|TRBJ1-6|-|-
CASSRRQGMNSPLHF
TGTGCCAGCAGCCGAAGGCAGGGGATGAATTCACCCCTCCACTTT
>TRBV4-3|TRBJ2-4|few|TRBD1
CASSLEETGEILAKNIQYF
TGCGCCAGCAGCCTCGAGGAGACAGGGGAGATACTAGCCAAAAACATTCAGTACTTC
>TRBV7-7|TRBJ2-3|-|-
CASSAGPRGLRTDTQYF
TGTGCTAGCAGCGCTGGCCCCCGAGGGCTACGCACAGATACGCAGTATTTT
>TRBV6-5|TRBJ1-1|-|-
CASMRQQNTEAFF
TGTGCCAGCATGAGGCAGCAAAACACTGAAGCTTTCTTT
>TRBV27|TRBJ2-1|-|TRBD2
CASSEQTSGRSYNEQFF
TGTGCCAGCAGTGAGCAGACTAGCGGCCGCTCCTACAATGAGCAGTTCTTC
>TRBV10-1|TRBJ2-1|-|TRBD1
CASSDFGVRTGNNEQFF
TGCGCCAGCAGTGATTTTGGGGTCCGGACAGGGAACAATGAGCAGTTCTTC
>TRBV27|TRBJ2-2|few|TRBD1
CASSHGTALWAGELFF
TGTGCCAGCAGTCATGGGACAGCGTTGTGGGCCGGGGAGCTGTTTTTT
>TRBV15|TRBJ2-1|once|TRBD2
CATCSQREISGSYNEQFF
TGTGCCACCTGCTCCCAGCGGGAGATATCAGGCTCCTACAATGAGCAGTTCTTC
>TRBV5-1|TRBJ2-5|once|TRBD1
CASWDRGAGEAQYF
TGCGCCAGCTGGGACAGGGGTGCGGGAGAGGCCCAGTACTTC
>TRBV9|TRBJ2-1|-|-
CASSSRLQGSDEQFF
TGTGCCAGCAGCTCCCGGTTACAGGGCAGCGATGAGCAGTTCTTC
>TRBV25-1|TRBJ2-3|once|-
CASSPPGEETQYF
TGTGCCAGCAGCCCCCCGGGGGAGGAGACGCAGTATTTT
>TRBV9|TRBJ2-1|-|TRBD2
CASSRTSGRTNEQFF
TGTGCCAGCAGCCGGACTAGCGGGAGAACCAATGAGCAGTTCTTC
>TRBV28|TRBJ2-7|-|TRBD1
CASSFGDRGYEQYF
TGTGCCAGCAGTTTTGGGGACAGGGGTTACGAGCAGTACTTC
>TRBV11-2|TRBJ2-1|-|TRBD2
CASSRSGSSYNEQFF
TGTGCCAGCAGCCGTAGCGGGAGCTCCTACAATGAGCAGTTCTTC
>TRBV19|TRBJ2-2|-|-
CASSIIRGYTGELFF
TGTGCCAGTAGTATCATTCGGGGTTACACCGGGGAGCTGTTTTTT
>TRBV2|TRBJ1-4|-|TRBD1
CASTLRDRGGKLFF
TGTGCCAGCACCCTCCGGGACAGGGGTGGAAAACTGTTTTTT
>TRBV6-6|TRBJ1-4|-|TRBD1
CASSFSGDSLEKLFF
TGTGCCAGCAGTTTCTCCGGGGACAGTTTGGAAAAACTGTTTTTT
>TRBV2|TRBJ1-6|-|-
CASIQDMGNSPLHF
TGTGCCAGCATACAGGACATGGGTAATTCACCCCTCCACTTT
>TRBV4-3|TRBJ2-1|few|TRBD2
CASSQVPQLLAGGNNEQFF
TGCGCCAGCAGCCAAGTCCCCCAGTTACTAGCGGGAGGGAATAATGAGCAGTTCTTC
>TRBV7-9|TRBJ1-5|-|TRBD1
CSSSLAGTGNPGNQPQHF
TGTTCCAGCAGCTTAGCCGGGACAGGGAATCCTGGCAATCAGCCCCAGCATTTT
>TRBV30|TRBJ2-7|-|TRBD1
CAWSAGTGHYEQYF
TGTGCCTGGAGTGCCGGGACAGGGCACTACGAGCAGTACTTC
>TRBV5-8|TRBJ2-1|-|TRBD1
CASSKTGAPSQFF
TGTGCCAGCAGCAAGACAGGGGCCCCGTCTCAGTTCTTC
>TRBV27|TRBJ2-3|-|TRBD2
CASRPTGTSGNTQYF
TGTGCCAGCAGACCGACCGGGACTAGCGGAAATACGCAGTATTTT
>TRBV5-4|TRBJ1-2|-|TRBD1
CASSLTGTGEGYTF
TGTGCCAGCAGCTTGACAGGGACAGGGGAAGGCTACACCTTC
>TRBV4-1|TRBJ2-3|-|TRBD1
CASSQDATGVLGIDTQYF
TGCGCCAGCAGCCAAGACGCGACAGGGGTCTTGGGTATAGATACGCAGTATTTT
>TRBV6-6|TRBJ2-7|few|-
CASSPPHPPSCEQYF
TGTGCCAGCAGTCCCCCACACCCCCCTAGCTGCGAGCAGTACTTC
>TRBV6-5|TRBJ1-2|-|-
CASSYRRGNYGYTF
TGTGCCAGCAGTTACCGGAGGGGCAACTATGGCTACACCTTC
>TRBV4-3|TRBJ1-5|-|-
CASSQYRESQPQHF
TGCGCCAGCAGCCAGTACAGGGAAAGTCAGCCCCAGCATTTT
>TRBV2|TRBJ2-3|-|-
CASRGTSTFTDTQYF
TGTGCCAGCAGGGGGACTTCCACTTTCACAGATACGCAGTATTTT